The present TCR beta chain was sequenced within a study of neurological immune-mediated disorders. Study-wide findings and caveats: Phylogenetic grouping assigned the repertoires of 18 of 34 multiple sclerosis patients to a single related-CDR3 cluster, representing a possible signature. While HTLV-1-associated myelopathy showed the greatest TCR clonal expansion, multiple sclerosis showed the least, falling below healthy controls.

2 million PBMCs stored at -80 C were the source of the unsorted libraries. Every sequencing run gave over 190 million TCR-beta sequences, taken from 15-18 subjects. TCRdb used MiXCR to reprocess the 5' RACE reads, holding one entry per CDR3 protein. The repertoire holds about 46,000 distinct CDR3 sequences, 3% to 3.5% seen once, with more than 13% in the top ten. This clonotype was seen ten or more times. The antigen remains undetermined. This CDR3 has 13 residues. Trimming removed 6 bases at V and 6 bases at J, with 12 bases between. Germline values: CDR1 MNHEY, CDR2 SVGAGI. This TCR was recovered from a woman between 50 and 59 years old with multiple sclerosis. The chain couples TRBV6-5 to TRBJ2-1, with D perhaps matching TRBD1 (6 bases). The sample taken for sequencing was PBMCs. As DNA, the CDR3 is TGTGCCAGCAGCCCCAGAGGGGGCAATGAGCAGTTCTTC. It is translated as CASSPRGGNEQFF.